Here is one T cell receptor (beta chain) with its context. Its antigen is not known. 5' RACE with UMI labels generated the TRB cDNA libraries. TCRdb re-called the 5' RACE reads and gives one entry per CDR3 protein, without DNA. The sample has some 64,000 distinct CDR3 sequences; the top ten hold roughly 0.75%. These data are taken from a study of CXCR3-negative and CXCR3-positive naive CD8 T cells. Whole-study context: Roughly 135 million TRB reads were obtained overall (about 1.5 +/- 0.3 million per library). Whole-study results and caveats: It was found that naive subsets had comparable surface CD5, and TCR strength was inferred from TRB CDR3 properties. Relative to CXCR3-negative naive cells, CXCR3-positive naive cells had more hydrophobic TRB CDR3s.

Source material: naive CXCR3+ CD8+ T cells from blood. Subset meaning: CD45RO-CCR7+CD27+CD95- naive CD8+ T cells expressing CXCR3 (TNR3+). The sequence was collected from a human donor in good health. Some clones in this sample may be carry-over from other donors' samples.

CDR3 in amino acids: CASSQEEGGTVFYEQYF. The gene calls are TRBV4-3 and TRBJ2-7; TCRdb outputs TRBD2, but without DNA this stays unchecked. The germline gives CDR1 LGHNA, CDR2 YSLEER. The CDR3 contains 17 residues.